A single sample is the source of the 14 T cell receptor beta chains below, sequenced in a study of control samples from healthy donors and cancer patients. TCRdb keeps only in-frame clones here, not all; method: immunoSEQ multiplex PCR. The data contain some 170,000 clones, 95% to 96% of them singletons. The material sequenced was blood. The origin of the receptors is a woman aged 25 to 39 in good health.

This sequence joins TRBV4-1 and TRBJ2-7; a weak D match, TRBD2 (6 bases). The CDR3 covers 16 residues. The germline CDR1 and CDR2 sequences are MGHRA and YSYEKL. V was clipped by 2 bases and J by 0 bases, with 14 bases between them. The DNA for the CDR3 is TGCGCCAGCAGCCAATCCGTGGCGACTAGCTCCTACGAGCAGTACTTC. Protein product: CASSQSVATSSYEQYF.

The J gene is TRBJ1-2, the V gene TRBV19, with D possibly matching TRBD1 (5 bases). The length of the CDR3 is 15 residues. The germline V and J ends were trimmed by 5 bases and 6 bases, with 19 bases remaining between them. Germline V gives CDR1 LNHDA, CDR2 SQIVND (reference sequence). CDR3 nucleotide sequence: TGTGCCAGTAGTGCGGGACCGCTCAGAGTTGATGGCTACACCTTC. Translating gives CASSAGPLRVDGYTF.

The J gene is TRBJ2-7, the V gene TRBV3-1 (or the pseudogene TRBV3-2); D unclear. This CDR3 is built from 14 residues. V was cut by 4 bases and J by 0 bases, with 10 bases left in between. Germline-derived CDR1 and CDR2 are LGHDT and YNNKEL (reference sequence). The CDR3 reads CASSPPSASYEQYF. DNA of the CDR3: TGTGCCAGCAGCCCCCCCAGCGCCTCCTACGAGCAGTACTTC.

V gene TRBV6-1 combines with J gene TRBJ1-3; maybe TRBD1 (6 bases). The V and J ends lost 0 bases and 4 bases respectively, with 10 bases between them. Germline CDR1 MNHNS, CDR2 SASEGT. The length of the CDR3 is 15 residues. CDR3 in amino acids: CASSEALGGGNTIYF. DNA of the CDR3: TGTGCCAGCAGTGAAGCGTTGGGGGGCGGAAACACCATATATTTT.

The chain couples TRBV7-9 to TRBJ1-1; no clear D. The CDR3 spans 14 residues. CDR1 is SEHNR, CDR2 FQNEAQ, per germline (reference sequence). V gave up 4 bases and J gave up 6 bases, with 15 bases separating them. In nucleotides, the CDR3 is TGTGCCAGCAGCTCTGCGTCGGGCAACCCTGAAGCTTTCTTT. As protein: CASSSASGNPEAFF.

The J gene is TRBJ1-4, the V gene TRBV5-4; possibly TRBD1 for D (5 bases). This CDR3 contains 14 residues. V lost 4 bases to trimming and J lost 8 bases, with 15 bases between them. Germline V gene sequence: CDR1 SGHNT, CDR2 YYREEE (reference sequence). The CDR3, as DNA: TGTGCCAGCAGCATTCAGGGACCTGCCGAAAAACTGTTTTTT. This gives the protein CASSIQGPAEKLFF.

V is TRBV5-1 and J is TRBJ2-3; no firm D call. Germline V lookup: CDR1 SGHRS, CDR2 YFSETQ. V was clipped by 6 bases and J by 5 bases, with 7 bases between them. The CDR3 runs to 11 residues. Here the CDR3 reads CASKFLDTQYF. CDR3 nucleotide sequence: TGCGCCAGCAAGTTTCTAGATACGCAGTATTTT.

The V call is TRBV6-6, the J call TRBJ1-5, with D possibly matching TRBD1 (5 bases). Germline V lookup: CDR1 MNHNY, CDR2 SVGAGI (reference sequence). With 5 bases removed from V and 4 bases from J, the gap between germline ends came to 15 bases. The CDR3 spans 15 residues. CDR3 coding DNA: TGTGCCAGCAGTCGCGGGGGGACCCAAAATCAGCCCCAGCATTTT. Translating it yields CASSRGGTQNQPQHF.

The V gene is TRBV15, the J gene TRBJ1-5; 11 bases are a match to TRBD1. CDR1 and CDR2 from the germline V gene are LNHNV and YYDKDF (reference sequence). The CDR3 extends over 16 amino acids. Germline trimming cut 0 bases from V and 6 bases from J; bases unmatched to any gene: 4. This CDR3 reads CATSRDFGTGGQPQHF. The CDR3 DNA is TGTGCCACCAGCAGAGATTTCGGGACAGGGGGTCAGCCCCAGCATTTT. The full variable domain, rest sourced from reference TRBV15 and TRBJ1-5, is DAMVIQNPRYQVTQFGKPVTLSCSQTLNHNVMYWYQQKSSQAPKLLFHYYDKDFNNEADTPDNFQSRRPNTSFCFLDIRSPGLGDTAMYLCATSRDFGTGGQPQHFGDGTRLSIL.

The CDR3, as DNA: TGTGCCTGGAGTTCCTGGACAGCGAGCTCCTACGAGCAGTACTTC. Residues: CAWSSWTASSYEQYF. This chain uses TRBV30 with TRBJ2-7; maybe TRBD1 (6 bases). The CDR3 is made up of 15 amino acids. CDR1 is GTSNPN and CDR2 is SVGIG in the germline V gene (reference sequence). Trimming took off 2 bases at V and 0 bases at J, with 14 bases between the two ends.

The rearrangement links TRBV28 to TRBJ1-2, with TRBD1 identical over 7 bases. Germline V gene sequence: CDR1 MDHEN, CDR2 SYDVKM. The CDR3 runs 15 residues. V gave up 2 bases and J gave up 3 bases; unmatched junction bases: 6. As DNA, the CDR3 is TGTGCCAGCAGTTTACCAGGGGGAGGTGACTATGGCTACACCTTC. Translating it yields CASSLPGGGDYGYTF.

The chain combines TRBV10-2 with TRBJ2-1; 10 nucleotides match TRBD2. Germline V gene data show CDR1 as WSHSY and CDR2 as SAAADI. The ends lost 7 bases at V and 0 bases at J; junction bases unmatched: 9. The CDR3 consists of 17 residues. DNA of the CDR3: TGCGCCAGCATGGGGCTAGCGGGAGTTTACTCCTACAATGAGCAGTTCTTC. Amino acid sequence: CASMGLAGVYSYNEQFF.

The rearrangement uses TRBV7-9 and TRBJ2-1; a weak D match, TRBD2 (5 bases). V was shortened by 5 bases and J by 4 bases, with 9 bases between the two germline ends. The CDR3 has 13 residues. Germline values: CDR1 SEHNR, CDR2 FQNEAQ (reference sequence). CDR3 sequence (DNA): TGTGCCAGCAGCCCCGGGGTATACAATGAGCAGTTCTTC. Translating gives CASSPGVYNEQFF. The variable domain in full, completed from reference TRBV7-9 and TRBJ2-1, reads DTGVSQNPRHKITKRGQNVTFRCDPISEHNRLYWYRQTLGQGPEFLTYFQNEAQLEKSRLLSDRFSAERPKGSFSTLEIQRTEQGDSAMYLCASSPGVYNEQFFGPGTRLTVL.

This chain links TRBV30 with TRBJ2-4, with 15 bases matching TRBD2. The CDR3 consists of 21 residues. The germline gives CDR1 GTSNPN, CDR2 SVGIG (reference sequence). The V and J ends lost 6 bases and 1 base, in that order; junction bases with no gene match: 19. The CDR3 DNA reads TGTGCCTGTCCAAGCCTACCGGGACTAGCGGGAGGAGGGGTTGCCAAAAACATTCAGTACTTC. Translation gives CACPSLPGLAGGGVAKNIQYF.